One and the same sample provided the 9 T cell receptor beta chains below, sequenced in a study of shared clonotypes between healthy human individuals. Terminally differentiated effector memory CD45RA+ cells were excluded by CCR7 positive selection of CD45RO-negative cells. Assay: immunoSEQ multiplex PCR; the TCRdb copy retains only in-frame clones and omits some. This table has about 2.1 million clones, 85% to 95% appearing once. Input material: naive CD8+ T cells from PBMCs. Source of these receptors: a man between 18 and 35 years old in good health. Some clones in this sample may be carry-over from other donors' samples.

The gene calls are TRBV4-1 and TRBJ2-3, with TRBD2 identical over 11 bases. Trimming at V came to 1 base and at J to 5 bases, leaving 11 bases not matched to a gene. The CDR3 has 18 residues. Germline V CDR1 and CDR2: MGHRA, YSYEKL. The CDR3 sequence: CASSQAPALAGGVDTQYF. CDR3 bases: TGCGCCAGCAGCCAAGCCCCCGCCCTAGCGGGAGGCGTAGATACGCAGTATTTT.

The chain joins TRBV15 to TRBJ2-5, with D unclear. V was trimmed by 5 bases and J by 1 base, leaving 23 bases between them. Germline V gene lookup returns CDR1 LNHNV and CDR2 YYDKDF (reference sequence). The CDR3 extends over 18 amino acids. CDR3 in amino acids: CATSPALSTQPRQETQYF. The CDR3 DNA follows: TGTGCCACCAGCCCGGCTCTCTCGACCCAGCCCCGCCAAGAGACCCAGTACTTC.

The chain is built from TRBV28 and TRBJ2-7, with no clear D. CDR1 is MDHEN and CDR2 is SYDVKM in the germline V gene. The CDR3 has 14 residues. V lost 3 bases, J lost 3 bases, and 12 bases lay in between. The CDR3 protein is CASSFGRNVYEQYF. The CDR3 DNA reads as TGTGCCAGCAGTTTCGGCAGGAACGTCTACGAGCAGTACTTC.

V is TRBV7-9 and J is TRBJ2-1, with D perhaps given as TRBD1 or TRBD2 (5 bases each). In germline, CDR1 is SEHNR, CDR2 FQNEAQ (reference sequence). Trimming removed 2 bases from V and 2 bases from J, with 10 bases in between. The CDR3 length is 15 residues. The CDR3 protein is CASSLLVGAYNEQFF. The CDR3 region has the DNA TGTGCCAGCAGCTTATTGGTGGGGGCCTACAATGAGCAGTTCTTC. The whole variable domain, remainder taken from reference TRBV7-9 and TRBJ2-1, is DTGVSQNPRHKITKRGQNVTFRCDPISEHNRLYWYRQTLGQGPEFLTYFQNEAQLEKSRLLSDRFSAERPKGSFSTLEIQRTEQGDSAMYLCASSLLVGAYNEQFFGPGTRLTVL.

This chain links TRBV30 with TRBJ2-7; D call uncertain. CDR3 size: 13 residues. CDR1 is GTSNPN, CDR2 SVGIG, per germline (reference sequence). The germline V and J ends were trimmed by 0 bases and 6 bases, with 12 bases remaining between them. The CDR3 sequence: CAWSVKGLSEQYF. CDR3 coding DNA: TGTGCCTGGAGTGTAAAGGGTCTGTCCGAGCAGTACTTC. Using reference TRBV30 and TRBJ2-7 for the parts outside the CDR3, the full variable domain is SQTIHQWPATLVQPVGSPLSLECTVEGTSNPNLYWYRQAAGRGLQLLFYSVGIGQISSEVPQNLSASRPQDRQFILSSKKLLLSDSGFYLCAWSVKGLSEQYFGPGTRLTVT.

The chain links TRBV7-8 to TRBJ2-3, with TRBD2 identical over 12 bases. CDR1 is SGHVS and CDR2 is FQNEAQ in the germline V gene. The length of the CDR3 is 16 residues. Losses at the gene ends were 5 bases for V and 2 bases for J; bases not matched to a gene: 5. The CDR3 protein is CASSRGLAGNTDTQYF. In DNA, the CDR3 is TGTGCCAGCAGCCGAGGACTAGCGGGAAACACAGATACGCAGTATTTT.

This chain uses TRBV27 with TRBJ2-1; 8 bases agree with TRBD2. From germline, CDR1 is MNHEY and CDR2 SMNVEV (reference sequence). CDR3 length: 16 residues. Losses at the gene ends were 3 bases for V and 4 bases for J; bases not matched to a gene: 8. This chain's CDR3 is CASSLFTLADYNEQFF. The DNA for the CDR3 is TGTGCCAGCAGTTTGTTTACACTAGCGGATTACAATGAGCAGTTCTTC.

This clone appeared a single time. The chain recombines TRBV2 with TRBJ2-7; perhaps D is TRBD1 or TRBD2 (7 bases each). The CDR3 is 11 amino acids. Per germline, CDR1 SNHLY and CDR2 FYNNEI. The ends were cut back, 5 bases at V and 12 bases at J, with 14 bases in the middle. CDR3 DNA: TGTGCCAGCAGTTCCACAGGGGAGGGGTACTTC. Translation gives CASSSTGEGYF.

This CDR3 reads CASSLAGGGNEQYF. Here the CDR3 DNA reads TGTGCCAGCAGCTTAGCGGGAGGTGGCAACGAGCAGTACTTC. This chain uses TRBV7-3 with TRBJ2-7; 8 bases agree with TRBD2. The CDR3 covers 14 residues. Germline CDR1 SGHTA, CDR2 FQGTGA. V trimming: 2 bases; J trimming: 5 bases; junction bases outside the gene matches: 5.